One sample yielded the 16 T cell receptor beta chains listed below, sequenced in a study of T cell changes during pregnancy in multiple sclerosis. Only in-frame clones appear in the TCRdb table, and some are missing; sequencing was by immunoSEQ multiplex PCR. The sample includes roughly 60,000 clones, 85% to 95% seen only once; the top ten take less than 0.45%. The sequenced sample was CD4+ T cells from peripheral blood mononuclear cells, obtained before pregnancy. All receptors derive from a female donor with multiple sclerosis, enrolled in a pregnancy study.

The chain has TRBV7-9 and TRBJ1-2, with 11 bases lining up with TRBD1. CDR1 and CDR2 (germline): SEHNR, FQNEAQ (reference sequence). The CDR3 length is 14 residues. V lost 5 bases and J lost 13; bases outside the gene matches: 12. CDR3 nucleotides: TGTGCCAGCAGCGCCTCCGGGACAGGGGGGCTCTCCACCTTC. The encoded protein is CASSASGTGGLSTF. Full variable domain (remainder filled in from reference TRBV7-9 and TRBJ1-2): DTGVSQNPRHKITKRGQNVTFRCDPISEHNRLYWYRQTLGQGPEFLTYFQNEAQLEKSRLLSDRFSAERPKGSFSTLEIQRTEQGDSAMYLCASSASGTGGLSTFGSGTRLTVV.

The CDR3 nucleotides read TGTGCCAGCAGCTTGAGGGCCCTAGCGGGAGTGACAGATACGCAGTATTTT. Translating gives CASSLRALAGVTDTQYF. The chain uses TRBV5-4 and TRBJ2-3, with 10 nucleotides matching TRBD2. The CDR3 consists of 17 residues. Germline V gives CDR1 SGHNT, CDR2 YYREEE (reference sequence). V lost 1 base, J lost 3 bases, and 8 bases stayed unmatched.

This clone was picked up a small number of times. This rearrangement joins TRBV28 to TRBJ2-2; 8 bases align to TRBD1. The ends lost 2 bases at V and 1 base at J; junction bases unmatched: 0. There are 15 residues in the CDR3. CDR1 is MDHEN, CDR2 SYDVKM, per germline. CDR3 DNA: TGTGCCAGCAGTTTAACAGGGGGGAACACCGGGGAGCTGTTTTTT. It yields the protein CASSLTGGNTGELFF.

In regard to this clone: At the DNA level, this CDR3 is encoded by other sequences in the same sample as well. The chain employs TRBV5-1 and TRBJ2-3, with a weak D call TRBD2 (7 bases). Trimming removed 0 bases at V and 3 bases at J, with 11 bases between. This CDR3 has 15 residues. Germline CDR1 and CDR2: SGHRS and YFSETQ. CDR3 bases: TGCGCCAGCAGCTTGGAGGGAGGGGGGACAGATACGCAGTATTTT. Its protein product is CASSLEGGGTDTQYF. The variable domain in full, with the rest retrieved from reference TRBV5-1 and TRBJ2-3, is KAGVTQTPRYLIKTRGQQVTLSCSPISGHRSVSWYQQTPGQGLQFLFEYFSETQRNKGNFPGRFSGRQFSNSRSEMNVSTLELGDSALYLCASSLEGGGTDTQYFGPGTRLTVL.

This clone has only one observation. The chain joins TRBV7-9 to TRBJ1-2; D is uncertain. The CDR3 is 12 amino acids. V shed 6 bases and J shed 6 bases, with 11 bases lying between them. Looked up from germline, CDR1 is SEHNR and CDR2 is FQNEAQ (reference sequence). The CDR3 reads CASRRPLDGYTF. The CDR3 bases are TGTGCCAGCAGAAGGCCCCTAGATGGCTACACCTTC.

This chain uses TRBV7-2 with TRBJ2-5; tentative D call: TRBD2 (5 bases). V lost 5 bases to trimming and J lost 7 bases, with 11 bases between them. CDR1 is SGHTA, CDR2 FQGNSA, per germline. The CDR3 loop spans 12 amino acids. CDR3 coding DNA: TGTGCCAGCAGCCCAGCGGAAGGGACCCAGTACTTC. As protein: CASSPAEGTQYF.

The chain links TRBV30 to TRBJ2-5; 8 nucleotides line up with TRBD2. The J segment lost 4 bases and the V segment lost 2 bases, leaving 15 bases of the junction unmatched. The CDR3 is 17 amino acids. Germline V CDR1 and CDR2: GTSNPN, SVGIG (reference sequence). CDR3 loop: CAWSPGRIAGTGETQYF. The CDR3 coding sequence is TGTGCCTGGAGTCCAGGACGGATAGCGGGGACGGGAGAGACCCAGTACTTC.

The rearrangement links TRBV7-3 to TRBJ2-1; 10 bases are shared with TRBD1. The V segment lost 2 bases and the J segment 4 bases; nucleotides outside the gene matches: 8. This CDR3 has 17 amino acids. In germline, CDR1 is SGHTA, CDR2 FQGTGA. The DNA of the CDR3 is TGTGCCAGCAGCTTAGTGGCCAGGACAGGGGGGTACAATGAGCAGTTCTTC. It is translated as CASSLVARTGGYNEQFF.

J is TRBJ2-1 and V is TRBV5-5; D is perhaps TRBD2 (5 bases). This CDR3 contains 16 residues. The germline V and J ends were trimmed by 7 bases and 4 bases, with 21 bases remaining between them. Germline V gene data show CDR1 as SGHKS and CDR2 as YYEKEE (reference sequence). The CDR3 here is CASQTRRLLTYNEQFF. The CDR3 region has the DNA TGTGCCAGCCAAACCAGGCGACTACTGACATACAATGAGCAGTTCTTC.

The chain couples TRBV5-6 to TRBJ1-4; D is unresolved. Germline V gene lookup returns CDR1 SGHDT and CDR2 YYEEEE. The CDR3 is 18 residues long. The V end lost 5 bases, the J end lost 5 bases, and 25 bases lay between the germline ends. DNA for the CDR3: TGTGCCAGCAGGGAAAGAAAGCGAACGACCTTCGGAAATGAAAAACTGTTTTTT. Translated: CASRERKRTTFGNEKLFF.

This clone was counted once. The chain recombines TRBV28 with TRBJ2-7; 10 nucleotides line up with TRBD1. This CDR3 has 16 residues. V lost 5 bases, J lost 6 bases, and 13 bases stayed unmatched. CDR1 is MDHEN, CDR2 SYDVKM, per germline. The CDR3: CASSLFVGTGAGEQYF. The CDR3 DNA reads as TGTGCCAGCAGTCTCTTCGTGGGGACAGGGGCGGGCGAGCAGTACTTC.

This chain links TRBV6-1 with TRBJ2-1; weak D call: TRBD2 (6 bases). Trimming took off 10 bases at V and 8 bases at J, with 24 bases between the two ends. CDR1 MNHNS and CDR2 SASEGT come from the germline V gene. This CDR3 spans 15 amino acids. CDR3 coding DNA: TGTGCCATCCGAGGAGGGCATCCTATTAGGGATGAGCAGTTCTTC. Its translation is CAIRGGHPIRDEQFF.

The rearrangement joins TRBV4-3 to TRBJ1-1, with D maybe TRBD1 (6 bases). V lost 3 bases, J lost 1 base, and 12 bases lay in between. Germline CDR1 and CDR2: LGHNA and YSLEER. The length of the CDR3 is 15 residues. This chain's CDR3 is CASSHRQVGNTEAFF. The DNA for the CDR3 is TGCGCCAGCAGCCACCGACAGGTCGGGAACACTGAAGCTTTCTTT.

J is TRBJ2-7 and V is TRBV11-2; maybe TRBD2 (6 bases). The CDR3 loop spans 14 amino acids. Germline CDR1 reads SGHAT; CDR2 reads FQNNGV. Trimming pared 6 bases from V and 3 bases from J, leaving 15 bases between. In DNA, the CDR3 is TGTGCCAGCAGGCGTCCCGGGGGAAACTACGAGCAGTACTTC. Its protein is CASRRPGGNYEQYF.

The rearrangement links TRBV5-4 to TRBJ2-7; 8 positions agree with TRBD1. The CDR3 has 15 residues. Germline-derived CDR1 and CDR2 are SGHNT and YYREEE (reference sequence). J was trimmed by 5 bases and V by 3 bases; bases with no gene match: 10. The CDR3 nucleotides are TGTGCCAGCAGCTCCCAAACAGGGGGGATCCACGAGCAGTACTTC. Protein: CASSSQTGGIHEQYF. The full variable domain, rest sourced from reference TRBV5-4 and TRBJ2-7, is ETGVTQSPTHLIKTRGQQVTLRCSSQSGHNTVSWYQQALGQGPQFIFQYYREEENGRGNFPPRFSGLQFPNYSSELNVNALELDDSALYLCASSSQTGGIHEQYFGPGTRLTVT.

The V gene is TRBV2, the J gene TRBJ2-3, with D possibly TRBD1 on 6 matching bases. Looked up from germline, CDR1 is SNHLY and CDR2 is FYNNEI. V was cut by 2 bases and J by 1 base, with 7 bases left in between. The CDR3 has 14 amino acids. The CDR3 spells CASSEHRGTDTQYF. CDR3 nucleotides: TGTGCCAGCAGTGAACACAGGGGCACAGATACGCAGTATTTT. Combining the CDR3 with reference TRBV2 and TRBJ2-3 gives the whole variable domain EPEVTQTPSHQVTQMGQEVILRCVPISNHLYFYWYRQILGQKVEFLVSFYNNEISEKSEIFDDQFSVERPDGSNFTLKIRSTKLEDSAMYFCASSEHRGTDTQYFGPGTRLTVL.